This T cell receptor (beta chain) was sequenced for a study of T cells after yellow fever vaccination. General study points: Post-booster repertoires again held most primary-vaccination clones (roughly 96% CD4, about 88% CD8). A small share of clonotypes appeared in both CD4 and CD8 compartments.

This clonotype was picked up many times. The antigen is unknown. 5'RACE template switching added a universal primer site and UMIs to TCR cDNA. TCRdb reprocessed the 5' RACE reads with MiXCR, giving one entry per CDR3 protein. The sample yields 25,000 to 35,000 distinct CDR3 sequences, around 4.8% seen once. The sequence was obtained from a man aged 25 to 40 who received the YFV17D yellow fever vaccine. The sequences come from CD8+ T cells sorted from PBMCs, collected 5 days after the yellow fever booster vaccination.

Here the CDR3 DNA reads TGTGCCACCAGTGATTCCACCTCCGGGCCCCCGAAGCCGGACTACAATGAGCAGTTCTTC. It is translated as CATSDSTSGPPKPDYNEQFF. V usage is TRBV24-1 and J usage is TRBJ2-1; D remains unclear. CDR1 KGHDR and CDR2 SFDVKD come from the germline V gene. V lost 2 bases to trimming and J lost 3 bases, with 25 bases between them. The CDR3 is 20 amino acids.